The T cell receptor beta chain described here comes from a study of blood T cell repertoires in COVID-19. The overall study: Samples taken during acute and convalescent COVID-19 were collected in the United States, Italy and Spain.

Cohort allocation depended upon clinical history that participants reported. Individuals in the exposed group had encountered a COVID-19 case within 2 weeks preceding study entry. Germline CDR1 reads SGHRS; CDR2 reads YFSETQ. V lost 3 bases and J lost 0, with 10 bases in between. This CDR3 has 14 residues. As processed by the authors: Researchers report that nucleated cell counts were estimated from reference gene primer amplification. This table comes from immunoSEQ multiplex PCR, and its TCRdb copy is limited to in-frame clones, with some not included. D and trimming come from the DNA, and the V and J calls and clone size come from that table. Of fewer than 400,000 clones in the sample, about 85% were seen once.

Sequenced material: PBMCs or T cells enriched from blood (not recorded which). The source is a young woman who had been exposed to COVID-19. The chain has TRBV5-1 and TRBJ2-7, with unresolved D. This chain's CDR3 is CASSSALPSYEQYF. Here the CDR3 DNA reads TGCGCCAGCAGCTCGGCACTACCCTCCTACGAGCAGTACTTC.